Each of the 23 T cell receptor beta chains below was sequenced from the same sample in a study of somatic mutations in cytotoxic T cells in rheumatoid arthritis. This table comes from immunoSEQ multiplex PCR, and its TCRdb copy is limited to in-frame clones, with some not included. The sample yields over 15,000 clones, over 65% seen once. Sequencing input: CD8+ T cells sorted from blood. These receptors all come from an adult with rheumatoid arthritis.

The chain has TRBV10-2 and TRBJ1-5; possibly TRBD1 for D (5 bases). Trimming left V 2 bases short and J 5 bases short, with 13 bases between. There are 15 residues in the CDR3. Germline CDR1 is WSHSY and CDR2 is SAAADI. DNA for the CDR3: TGCGCCAGCAGTGAGGAAGTGACAGCTTATCAGCCCCAGCATTTT. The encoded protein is CASSEEVTAYQPQHF.

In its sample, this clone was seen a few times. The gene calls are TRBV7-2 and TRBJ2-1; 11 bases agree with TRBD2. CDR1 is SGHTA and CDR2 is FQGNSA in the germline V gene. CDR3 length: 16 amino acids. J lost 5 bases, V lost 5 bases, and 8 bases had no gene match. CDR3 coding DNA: TGTGCCAGCAGCGCCCGACTAGCGGGGCTTAACAATGAGCAGTTCTTC. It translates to CASSARLAGLNNEQFF.

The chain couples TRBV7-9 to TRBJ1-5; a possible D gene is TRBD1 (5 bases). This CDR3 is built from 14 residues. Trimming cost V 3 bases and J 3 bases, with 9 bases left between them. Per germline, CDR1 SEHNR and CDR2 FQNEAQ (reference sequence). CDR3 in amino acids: CASSFSGPNQPQHF. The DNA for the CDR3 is TGTGCCAGCAGCTTTTCGGGGCCCAATCAGCCCCAGCATTTT.

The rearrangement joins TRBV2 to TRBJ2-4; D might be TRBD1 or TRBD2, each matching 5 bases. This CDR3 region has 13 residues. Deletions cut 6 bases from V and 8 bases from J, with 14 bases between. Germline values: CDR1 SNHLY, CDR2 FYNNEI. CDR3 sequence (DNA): TGTGCCAGCAGCCCGGGACCTCGAGACATTCAGTACTTC. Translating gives CASSPGPRDIQYF.

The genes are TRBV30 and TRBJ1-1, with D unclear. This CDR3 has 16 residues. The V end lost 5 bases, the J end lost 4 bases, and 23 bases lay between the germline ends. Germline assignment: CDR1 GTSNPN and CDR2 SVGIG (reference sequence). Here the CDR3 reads CAWEGIVGPGLTEAFF. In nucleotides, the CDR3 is TGTGCCTGGGAGGGAATAGTCGGCCCGGGCCTCACTGAAGCTTTCTTT.

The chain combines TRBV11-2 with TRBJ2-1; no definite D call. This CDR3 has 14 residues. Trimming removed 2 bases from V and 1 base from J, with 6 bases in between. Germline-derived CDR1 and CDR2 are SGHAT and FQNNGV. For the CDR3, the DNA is TGTGCCAGCAGCTTACAGGCTTCCTACAATGAGCAGTTCTTC. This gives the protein CASSLQASYNEQFF.

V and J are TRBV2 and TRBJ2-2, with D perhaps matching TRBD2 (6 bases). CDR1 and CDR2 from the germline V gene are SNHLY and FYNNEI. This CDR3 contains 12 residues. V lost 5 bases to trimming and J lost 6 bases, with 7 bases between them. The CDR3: CASSWGAGELFF. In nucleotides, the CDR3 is TGTGCCAGCAGTTGGGGGGCCGGGGAGCTGTTTTTT.

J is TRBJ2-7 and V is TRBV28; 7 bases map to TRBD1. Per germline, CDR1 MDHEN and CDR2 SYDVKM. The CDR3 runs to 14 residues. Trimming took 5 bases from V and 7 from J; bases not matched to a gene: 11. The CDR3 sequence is CASSLSRQGSEQYF. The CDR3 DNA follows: TGTGCCAGCAGTCTCTCGCGACAGGGTAGTGAGCAGTACTTC.

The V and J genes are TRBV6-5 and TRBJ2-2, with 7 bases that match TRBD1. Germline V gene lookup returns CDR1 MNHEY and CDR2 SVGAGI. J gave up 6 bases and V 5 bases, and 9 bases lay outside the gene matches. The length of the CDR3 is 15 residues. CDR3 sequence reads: CASSPYLDRAGELFF. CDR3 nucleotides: TGTGCCAGCAGTCCCTACCTAGACAGGGCCGGGGAGCTGTTTTTT.

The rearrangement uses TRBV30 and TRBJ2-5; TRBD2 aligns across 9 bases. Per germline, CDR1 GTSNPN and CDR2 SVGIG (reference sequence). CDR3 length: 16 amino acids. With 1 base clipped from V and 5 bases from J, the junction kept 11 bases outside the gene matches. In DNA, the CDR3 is TGTGCCTGGAGTGGCCCCCGGGGACTAGCCAGGGAGACCCAGTACTTC. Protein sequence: CAWSGPRGLARETQYF.

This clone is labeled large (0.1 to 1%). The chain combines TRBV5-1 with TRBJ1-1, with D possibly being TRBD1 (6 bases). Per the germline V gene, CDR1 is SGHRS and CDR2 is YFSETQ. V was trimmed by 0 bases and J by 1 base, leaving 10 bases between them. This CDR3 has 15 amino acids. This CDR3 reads CASSLVQGSNTEAFF. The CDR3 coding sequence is TGCGCCAGCAGCTTGGTGCAGGGGTCGAACACTGAAGCTTTCTTT.

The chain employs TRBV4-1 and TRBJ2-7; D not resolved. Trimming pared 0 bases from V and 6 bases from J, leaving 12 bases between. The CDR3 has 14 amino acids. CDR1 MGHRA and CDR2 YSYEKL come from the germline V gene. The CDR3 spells CASSQDALAFEQYF. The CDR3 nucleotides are TGCGCCAGCAGCCAAGACGCTTTGGCCTTCGAGCAGTACTTC.

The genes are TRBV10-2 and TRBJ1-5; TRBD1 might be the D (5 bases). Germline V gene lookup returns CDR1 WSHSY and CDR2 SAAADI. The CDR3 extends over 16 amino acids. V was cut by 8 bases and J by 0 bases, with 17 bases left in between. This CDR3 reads CASRIGARYSNQPQHF. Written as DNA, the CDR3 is TGCGCCAGCCGCATTGGGGCGAGGTATAGCAATCAGCCCCAGCATTTT.

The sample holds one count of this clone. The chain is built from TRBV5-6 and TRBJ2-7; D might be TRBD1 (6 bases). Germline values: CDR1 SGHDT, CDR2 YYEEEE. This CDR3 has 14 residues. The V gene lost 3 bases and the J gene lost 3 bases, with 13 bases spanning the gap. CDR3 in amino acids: CASSSGTRFYEQYF. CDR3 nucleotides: TGTGCCAGCAGCTCCGGGACACGTTTCTACGAGCAGTACTTC.

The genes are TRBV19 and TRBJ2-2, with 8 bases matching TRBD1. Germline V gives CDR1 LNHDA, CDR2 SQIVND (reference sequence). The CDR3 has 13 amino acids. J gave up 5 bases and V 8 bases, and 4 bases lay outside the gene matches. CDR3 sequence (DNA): TGTGCCAGTGACAGGGGTTTAACCGGGGAGCTGTTTTTT. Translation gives CASDRGLTGELFF.

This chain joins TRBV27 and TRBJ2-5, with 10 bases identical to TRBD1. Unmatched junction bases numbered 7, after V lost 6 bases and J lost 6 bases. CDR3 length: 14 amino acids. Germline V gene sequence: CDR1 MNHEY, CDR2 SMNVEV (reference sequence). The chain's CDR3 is CASSRQGAQKTQYF. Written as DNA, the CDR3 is TGTGCCAGCAGCAGACAGGGGGCGCAAAAGACCCAGTACTTC.

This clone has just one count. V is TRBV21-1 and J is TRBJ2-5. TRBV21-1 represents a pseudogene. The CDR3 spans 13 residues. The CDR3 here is CASSKEWWETQYF. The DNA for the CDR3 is TGTGCCAGCAGCAAAGAGTGGTGGGAGACCCAGTACTTC.

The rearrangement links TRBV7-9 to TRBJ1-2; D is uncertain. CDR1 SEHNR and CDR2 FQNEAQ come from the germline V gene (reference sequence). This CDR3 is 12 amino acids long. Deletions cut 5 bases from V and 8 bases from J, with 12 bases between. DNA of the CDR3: TGTGCCAGCAGCGCAGACCATCGGGGCTACACCTTC. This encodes CASSADHRGYTF.

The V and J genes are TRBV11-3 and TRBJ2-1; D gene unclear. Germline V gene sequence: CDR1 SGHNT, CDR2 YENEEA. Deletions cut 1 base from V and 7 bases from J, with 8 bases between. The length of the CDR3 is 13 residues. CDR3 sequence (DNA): TGTGCCAGCAGCTTAGGTCTTACTAATGAGCAGTTCTTC. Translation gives CASSLGLTNEQFF.

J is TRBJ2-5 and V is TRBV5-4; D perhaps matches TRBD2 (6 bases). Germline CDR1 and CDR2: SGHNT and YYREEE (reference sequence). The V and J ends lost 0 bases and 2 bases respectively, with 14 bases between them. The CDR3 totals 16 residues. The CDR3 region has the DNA TGTGCCAGCAGCTTGGATCCCCGGGGGTATCAAGAGACCCAGTACTTC. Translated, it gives CASSLDPRGYQETQYF.

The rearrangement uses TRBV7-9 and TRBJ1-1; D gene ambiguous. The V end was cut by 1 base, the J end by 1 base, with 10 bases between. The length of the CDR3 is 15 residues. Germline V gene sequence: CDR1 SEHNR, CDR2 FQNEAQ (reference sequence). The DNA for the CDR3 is TGTGCCAGCAGCTTAGGGTCCGGGGAGAACACTGAAGCTTTCTTT. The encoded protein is CASSLGSGENTEAFF.

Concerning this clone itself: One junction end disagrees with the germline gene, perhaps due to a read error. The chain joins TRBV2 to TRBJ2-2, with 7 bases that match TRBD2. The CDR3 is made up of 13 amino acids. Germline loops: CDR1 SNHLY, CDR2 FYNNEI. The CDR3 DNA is TGCCCAGTGCTAGCTAGCGGCACCGGGGAGCTGTTTTTT. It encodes CPVLASGTGELFF.

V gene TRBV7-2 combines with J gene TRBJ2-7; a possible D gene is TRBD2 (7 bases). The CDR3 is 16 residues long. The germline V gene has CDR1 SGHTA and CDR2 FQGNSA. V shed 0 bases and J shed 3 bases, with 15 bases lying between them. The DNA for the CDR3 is TGTGCCAGCAGCTTAGCAGAGAGGGGGGGGCTCTACGAGCAGTACTTC. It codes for CASSLAERGGLYEQYF.